This entry lists 21 T cell receptor beta chains sequenced from one sample in a study of CXCR3-negative and CXCR3-positive naive CD8 T cells. 5' RACE that incorporated UMI labels was used to prepare the TRB cDNA libraries. TCRdb re-called the 5' RACE reads, yielding one record per CDR3 amino acid sequence without DNA. In total, the table holds fewer than 90,000 distinct CDR3 sequences. The specimen sequenced was naive CXCR3- CD8+ T cells from blood. The subset was: CD45RO-CCR7+CD27+CD95- naive CD8+ T cells lacking CXCR3 (TNR3-). The receptors were sampled from a human donor in good health. Some clones in this sample may be carry-over from other donors' samples.

The genes are TRBV13 and TRBJ2-2; the D call of TRBD1 rests on TCRdb alone, since no DNA is present to check it. Germline V lookup: CDR1 PRHDT, CDR2 FYEKMQ (reference sequence). This CDR3 has 14 amino acids. This CDR3 is CASSSLDSSGELFF.

Here the CDR3 reads CASRYSGQGADEQYF. The chain combines TRBV9 with TRBJ2-7; TCRdb proposes TRBD1, but this gene call is untestable without DNA. CDR1 and CDR2 from the germline V gene are SGDLS and YYNGEE. CDR3 length: 15 residues.

The chain employs TRBV12-3 or TRBV12-4 and TRBJ2-7; the TCRdb D gene call, TRBD2, has no DNA to confirm it. CDR3 length equals 13 residues. This chain's CDR3 is CASRQDWTYEQYF.

The J gene is TRBJ2-1, the V gene TRBV29-1; TCRdb's assignment of TRBD2 cannot be checked, as there is no DNA. Germline CDR1 and CDR2: SQVTM and ANQGSEA. CDR3 length equals 16 residues. The CDR3 region is CSVSTTGRTARNEQFF.

The V and J genes are TRBV9 and TRBJ2-1. Germline V gene data show CDR1 as SGDLS and CDR2 as YYNGEE. This CDR3 is 14 amino acids long. The CDR3 is CASSVGDVLDEQFF.

This chain links TRBV28 with TRBJ2-7; TCRdb indicates TRBD1, and absent DNA this call remains unverified. Germline-derived CDR1 and CDR2 are MDHEN and SYDVKM. The CDR3 runs 13 residues. The CDR3 sequence: CASSSRDRPEQYF.

V and J are TRBV5-5 and TRBJ2-3. CDR3 length equals 15 residues. CDR1 SGHKS and CDR2 YYEKEE come from the germline V gene (reference sequence). CDR3 sequence: CASSLVQFSTDTQYF.

The chain carries TRBV19 and TRBJ1-2; with no DNA, the TCRdb D assignment of TRBD1 cannot be verified. The CDR3 is 13 amino acids. Germline V gene sequence: CDR1 LNHDA, CDR2 SQIVND (reference sequence). The CDR3 sequence is CASSIRDRDGYTF.

The chain employs TRBV9 and TRBJ1-1. The length of the CDR3 is 15 residues. The germline V gene has CDR1 SGDLS and CDR2 YYNGEE. CDR3: CASSVVAAENTEAFF.

The chain couples TRBV7-8 to TRBJ1-1; TCRdb outputs TRBD1, but without DNA this stays unchecked. The V gene's germline CDR1 is SGHVS and CDR2 FQNEAQ. This CDR3 spans 13 amino acids. CDR3 residues: CASSPGYDTEAFF.

The V call is TRBV5-1, the J call TRBJ2-1; TCRdb selects TRBD1, and the lack of DNA leaves this call unchecked. CDR1 and CDR2 from the germline V gene are SGHRS and YFSETQ. The CDR3 is made up of 17 amino acids. The CDR3 loop is CASSPRTPGRMYNEQFF.

The J gene is TRBJ2-3, the V gene TRBV7-9; there is no DNA to check the TCRdb D call of TRBD2. The germline V gene encodes CDR1 SEHNR and CDR2 FQNEAQ (reference sequence). This CDR3 spans 13 amino acids. CDR3: CASSFYPGDTQYF.

This sequence joins TRBV20-1 and TRBJ2-7. The CDR3 contains 13 residues. The germline CDR1 and CDR2 sequences are DFQATT and SNEGSKA (reference sequence). The chain's CDR3 is CSARAGLTYEQYF.

The chain combines TRBV29-1 with TRBJ1-5; the D gene TCRdb calls, TRBD1, cannot be checked with no DNA. This CDR3 is 18 amino acids long. The germline gives CDR1 SQVTM, CDR2 ANQGSEA. The CDR3 here is CSDTDRGSSRGRNQPQHF.

The chain is built from TRBV30 and TRBJ2-7; the TCRdb call, TRBD1, lacks DNA for checking. Germline CDR1 and CDR2: GTSNPN and SVGIG (reference sequence). This CDR3 spans 14 amino acids. Here the CDR3 reads CAWRKQGAGYEQYF.

This chain connects TRBV28 to TRBJ1-6; TCRdb proposes TRBD1, but this gene call is untestable without DNA. CDR1 is MDHEN, CDR2 SYDVKM, per germline. The CDR3 extends over 15 amino acids. CDR3 sequence reads: CASIGPGVQDSPLHF.

CDR3 sequence reads: CASMDRSTDTQYF. V usage is TRBV28 and J usage is TRBJ2-3; TCRdb's D gene call, TRBD1, goes unchecked for lack of DNA. The CDR3 consists of 13 residues. From germline, CDR1 is MDHEN and CDR2 SYDVKM. Full variable domain (outside the CDR3, taken from reference TRBV28 and TRBJ2-3): DVKVTQSSRYLVKRTGEKVFLECVQDMDHENMFWYRQDPGLGLRLIYFSYDVKMKEKGDIPEGYSVSREKKERFSLILESASTNQTSMYLCASMDRSTDTQYFGPGTRLTVL.

The chain couples TRBV5-1 to TRBJ1-1; TCRdb names TRBD1, which stays unverified in the absence of DNA. Germline V gene data show CDR1 as SGHRS and CDR2 as YFSETQ. The CDR3 consists of 16 residues. CDR3 loop: CASSLAGDRLNTEAFF. Variable domain in full (rest from reference TRBV5-1 and TRBJ1-1): KAGVTQTPRYLIKTRGQQVTLSCSPISGHRSVSWYQQTPGQGLQFLFEYFSETQRNKGNFPGRFSGRQFSNSRSEMNVSTLELGDSALYLCASSLAGDRLNTEAFFGQGTRLTVV.

The chain couples TRBV29-1 to TRBJ2-7; the D gene TCRdb calls, TRBD1, cannot be checked with no DNA. Germline CDR1 is SQVTM and CDR2 is ANQGSEA. The CDR3 extends over 13 amino acids. The CDR3 is CSVIVGVSYEQYF.

The chain joins TRBV11-2 to TRBJ2-1; checking the TCRdb D call of TRBD2 is not possible without DNA. Germline V gene sequence: CDR1 SGHAT, CDR2 FQNNGV. The CDR3 extends over 15 amino acids. The CDR3 reads CASSLAAGGSNEQFF. The full variable domain, in which reference TRBV11-2 and TRBJ2-1 provide the parts outside the CDR3, is EAGVAQSPRYKIIEKRQSVAFWCNPISGHATLYWYQQILGQGPKLLIQFQNNGVVDDSQLPKDRFSAERLKGVDSTLKIQPAKLEDSAVYLCASSLAAGGSNEQFFGPGTRLTVL.

This chain links TRBV7-9 with TRBJ1-2; TCRdb calls TRBD1, which cannot be checked without DNA. Germline V CDR1 and CDR2: SEHNR, FQNEAQ (reference sequence). The CDR3 extends over 13 amino acids. CDR3 loop: CASSPRTGYGYTF.